Following are 18 T cell receptor beta chains from one sample sequenced in a study of type 1 and type 2 diabetes patients. Genomic DNA was the PCR template. Multiplex PCR with 30 forward and 13 reverse primers amplified the TCR beta CDR3. A single record per CDR3 protein comes from TCRdb applying MiXCR to the multiplex PCR reads. This sample has 250,000 or so distinct CDR3 sequences, with 47% found just once. Material: peripheral blood mononuclear cells (PBMCs). Source of these receptors: a young man with type 2 diabetes.

This clonotype was recorded a few times. The chain combines TRBV6-1 with TRBJ2-1; 7 bases align to TRBD1. CDR3 length: 12 residues. Germline-derived CDR1 and CDR2 are MNHNS and SASEGT. With 5 bases clipped from V and 10 bases from J, the junction kept 5 bases outside the gene matches. CDR3 residues: CASSRPDREQFF. CDR3 sequence (DNA): TGTGCCAGCAGTCGCCCGGACAGGGAGCAGTTCTTC.

The V and J genes are TRBV28 and TRBJ1-2; D is uncertain. This CDR3 region has 12 residues. Germline CDR1 MDHEN, CDR2 SYDVKM. V was pared by 5 bases and J by 6 bases, with 10 bases between. The CDR3 nucleotides are TGTGCCAGCAGTCCCAGCGCCAATGGCTACACCTTC. It yields the protein CASSPSANGYTF.

V usage is TRBV15 and J usage is TRBJ2-7, with 9 nucleotides matching TRBD1. CDR3 length equals 13 residues. The V gene's germline CDR1 is LNHNV and CDR2 YYDKDF (reference sequence). V trimming: 5 bases; J trimming: 6 bases; junction bases outside the gene matches: 5. The CDR3 loop is CATSVGQGSEQYF. DNA of the CDR3: TGTGCCACCAGCGTTGGACAGGGGAGCGAGCAGTACTTC. Based on the CDR3 plus reference TRBV15 and TRBJ2-7, the full variable domain is DAMVIQNPRYQVTQFGKPVTLSCSQTLNHNVMYWYQQKSSQAPKLLFHYYDKDFNNEADTPDNFQSRRPNTSFCFLDIRSPGLGDTAMYLCATSVGQGSEQYFGPGTRLTVT.

This clonotype was seen a few times. The J gene is TRBJ2-7, the V gene TRBV9; TRBD2 matches at 8 bases. Germline CDR1 and CDR2: SGDLS and YYNGEE. With 1 base clipped from V and 2 bases from J, the junction kept 2 bases outside the gene matches. The CDR3 spans 14 residues. CDR3 in amino acids: CASSVRGGPYEQYF. The CDR3 region has the DNA TGTGCCAGCAGCGTACGGGGGGGTCCCTACGAGCAGTACTTC.

V and J are TRBV4-1 and TRBJ1-1; 12 positions match TRBD1. Unmatched junction bases numbered 8, after V lost 1 base and J lost 5 bases. The CDR3 has 17 amino acids. The germline V gene encodes CDR1 MGHRA and CDR2 YSYEKL. The CDR3 coding sequence is TGCGCCAGCAGCCAAGCCGGGACAGGGGGCGGGAAGACTGAAGCTTTCTTT. This translates into CASSQAGTGGGKTEAFF.

A few counts support this clonotype. The chain is built from TRBV7-6 and TRBJ1-1; 11 bases align to TRBD1. The germline CDR1 and CDR2 sequences are SGHVS and FNYEAQ. The CDR3 covers 15 residues. Losses at the gene ends were 5 bases for V and 5 bases for J; bases not matched to a gene: 7. Here the CDR3 DNA reads TGTGCCAGCAGCCTCACCGGGACAGGGGGAACTGAAGCTTTCTTT. Encoded protein: CASSLTGTGGTEAFF.

In this sample, this clonotype turned up a few times. CDR3 sequence reads: CATSSASKTEELFF. CDR3 in DNA: TGTGCCACCAGCAGTGCATCAAAGACAGAAGAACTGTTTTTT. V is TRBV15 and J is TRBJ1-4; the D gene is possibly TRBD1 (5 bases). This CDR3 is built from 14 residues. CDR1 is LNHNV, CDR2 YYDKDF, per germline (reference sequence). The germline V and J ends were trimmed by 3 bases and 12 bases, with 17 bases remaining between them. Filled out from reference TRBV15 and TRBJ1-4, the complete variable domain reads DAMVIQNPRYQVTQFGKPVTLSCSQTLNHNVMYWYQQKSSQAPKLLFHYYDKDFNNEADTPDNFQSRRPNTSFCFLDIRSPGLGDTAMYLCATSSASKTEELFFGSGTQLSVL.

This clonotype was counted ten times or more. V usage is TRBV4-3 and J usage is TRBJ1-1; weak D call: TRBD1 (5 bases). Deletions cut 1 base from V and 3 bases from J, with 18 bases between. The germline V gene encodes CDR1 LGHNA and CDR2 YSLEER. The CDR3 runs to 17 residues. The chain's CDR3 is CASSQVVRGTVDTEAFF. Here the CDR3 DNA reads TGCGCCAGCAGCCAAGTGGTTAGGGGAACGGTGGACACTGAAGCTTTCTTT.

V is TRBV9 and J is TRBJ2-2, with D hard to call. Trimming stripped 0 bases from V and 4 bases from J, with 10 bases between. The V gene's germline CDR1 is SGDLS and CDR2 YYNGEE. The CDR3 has 15 residues. The CDR3 DNA sequence: TGTGCCAGCAGCGTAGAGGCACATCCCACCGGGGAGCTGTTTTTT. It yields the protein CASSVEAHPTGELFF. The full variable domain, its missing parts supplied by reference TRBV9 and TRBJ2-2, is DSGVTQTPKHLITATGQRVTLRCSPRSGDLSVYWYQQSLDQGLQFLIQYYNGEERAKGNILERFSAQQFPDLHSELNLSSLELGDSALYFCASSVEAHPTGELFFGEGSRLTVL.

This clonotype was counted at least ten times. The chain recombines TRBV14 with TRBJ2-7, with D perhaps TRBD1 or TRBD2 (5 bases each). Trimming took 3 bases from V and 5 from J, leaving 17 bases between them. This CDR3 region has 15 residues. Germline V CDR1 and CDR2: SGHDN, FVKESK. The CDR3 coding sequence is TGTGCCAGCAGCCATCGGACGGCAGGGACCGACGAGCAGTACTTC. The encoded protein is CASSHRTAGTDEQYF.

The J gene is TRBJ1-1, the V gene TRBV7-2; D not certain. Trimming left V 4 bases short and J 7 bases short, with 16 bases between. CDR1 is SGHTA, CDR2 FQGNSA, per germline. The CDR3 sequence is 14 residues long. The CDR3 coding sequence is TGTGCCAGCAGCTCTCATAACCGGACGCGTGAAGCTTTCTTT. Translation: CASSSHNRTREAFF. The full variable domain, in which reference TRBV7-2 and TRBJ1-1 provide the parts outside the CDR3, is GAGVSQSPSNKVTEKGKDVELRCDPISGHTALYWYRQSLGQGLEFLIYFQGNSAPDKSGLPSDRFSAERTGGSVSTLTIQRTQQEDSAVYLCASSSHNRTREAFFGQGTRLTVV.

This clonotype was recorded only once. The chain recombines TRBV30 with TRBJ1-5; 8 nucleotides agree with TRBD1. Germline assignment: CDR1 GTSNPN and CDR2 SVGIG (reference sequence). The V and J ends lost 2 bases and 7 bases, in that order; junction bases with no gene match: 10. This CDR3 contains 15 residues. The CDR3 spells CAWSSGQGSLQPQHF. DNA for the CDR3: TGTGCCTGGAGTTCCGGACAGGGTTCGCTCCAGCCCCAGCATTTT.

This clonotype came up many times. V is TRBV20-1 and J is TRBJ2-2; 10 bases fit TRBD2. V trimming: 2 bases; J trimming: 7 bases; junction bases outside the gene matches: 4. The germline gives CDR1 DFQATT, CDR2 SNEGSKA (reference sequence). The CDR3 is made up of 14 amino acids. CDR3 coding DNA: TGCAGTGCTAGACTAGCGGGGGACAGCGGGGAGCTGTTTTTT. Protein sequence: CSARLAGDSGELFF.

In its sample, this clonotype was seen a few times. CDR3 protein: CSVPQTVGEYF. CDR3 coding DNA: TGCAGTGTTCCCCAAACCGTTGGGGAGTACTTC. The V gene is TRBV20-1, the J gene TRBJ2-7; no reliable D call. This CDR3 spans 11 amino acids. Trimming stripped 7 bases from V and 11 bases from J, with 18 bases between. Germline V CDR1 and CDR2: DFQATT, SNEGSKA (reference sequence).

Points on this clonotype: This may arise from a read error, as a much more abundant clone is one base away. The V and J genes are TRBV15 and TRBJ1-1; TRBD1 aligns across 7 bases. The CDR3 is 14 residues long. Germline V CDR1 and CDR2: LNHNV, YYDKDF (reference sequence). CDR3: CTTSRDRVGTEAFF. The CDR3 DNA sequence: TGTACCACCAGCAGAGACAGGGTGGGCACTGAAGCTTTCTTT.

In this sample, this clonotype turned up once. The J gene is TRBJ1-1, the V gene TRBV18, with TRBD1 identical over 8 bases. V lost 6 bases to trimming and J lost 0 bases; unmatched junction nucleotides: 9. Looked up from germline, CDR1 is KGHSH and CDR2 is LQKENI. The CDR3 consists of 16 residues. The CDR3 loop reads CASSPTGGGMNTEAFF. The CDR3 DNA follows: TGTGCCAGCTCGCCTACAGGGGGGGGGATGAACACTGAAGCTTTCTTT.

The chain recombines TRBV2 with TRBJ2-1; tentative D call: TRBD2 (7 bases). The germline V gene encodes CDR1 SNHLY and CDR2 FYNNEI. This CDR3 contains 13 residues. Deletions cut 6 bases from V and 9 bases from J, with 15 bases between. Written as DNA, the CDR3 is TGTGCCAGCAGCCCGGACGGGGGGCGTGAGCAGTTCTTC. It specifies CASSPDGGREQFF.

This clonotype was seen a few times. The chain couples TRBV6-2 or TRBV6-3 to TRBJ2-2, with 7 bases identical to TRBD2. The CDR3 extends over 17 amino acids. V was pared by 6 bases and J by 2 bases, with 12 bases of the junction left unmatched. Germline V gives CDR1 MNHEY, CDR2 SVGEGT. This CDR3 is CASRPNHGTTNTGELFF. DNA of the CDR3: TGTGCCAGCAGACCGAACCACGGGACTACCAACACCGGGGAGCTGTTTTTT.